This T cell receptor (beta chain) was sequenced in a study of CD8+ T cells in alopecia areata listed by TCRdb under 2018. Regarding the complete study: Treated patients were enrolled in an open-label pilot trial of oral tofacitinib at 5 to 10 mg twice daily for moderate-to-severe alopecia areata. The study used high-throughput TCRbeta sequencing to examine T cell clonal expansion in alopecia areata, in both the C3H/HeJ mouse model and human patients. For the treated patients, the SALT score, which quantifies what percentage of scalp surface area is affected, served as the measure of disease severity. RNA was extracted with the PAXgene miRNA kit for fixed scalp, the miRNeasy kit for PBMCs, and the RNeasy kit for mouse skin. Scalp clonality was compared across normal scalp (n=4), patchy alopecia areata scalp (n=8), and alopecia totalis/universalis scalp (n=8). Amplification of TCRbeta CDR3 regions was done by immunoSEQ multiplex PCR using 35 Vbeta forward primers and 13 Jbeta reverse primers. In humans, TCRbeta sequencing was performed on scalp tissue and on sorted CD4+ and CD8+ peripheral blood T cells from healthy controls and from patients with patchy or totalis/universalis alopecia areata. Patients stayed on tofacitinib for 6 to 18 months and then had 6 months of follow-up off drug so that delayed response and recurrence could be assessed. Tofacitinib-treated patients had biopsies at baseline and at 4 and 24 weeks of treatment, with a later scalp biopsy in several patients. What the study reported, not specific to this receptor: The treated cohort was small, with a single nonresponder, so links between baseline CD8+ expansion and response need larger studies. Compared with normal scalp, lesional scalp, particularly in alopecia totalis/universalis, had higher clonality and more expanded CD8+ clones, which suggests antigenic drive. Unlike mouse skin, which is dominated by gammadelta T cells, normal human skin has resident alphabeta T cells that are also sequenced, and this complicates analysis of the scalp TCR repertoire. Compared with mice, TCR sequences shared between patients were less clear, possibly partly because of HLA diversity across the patient population. With tofacitinib, both scalp clonality and the number of expanded CD8+ clones among the top 100 scalp clones went down significantly. Many expanded lesional clones persisted in scalp and blood during tofacitinib treatment, which may partly explain relapse after stopping treatment.

Library construction relied on the immunoSEQ multiplex PCR assay. RNA was extracted from all samples and reverse transcribed into cDNA, which served as template for TCR sequencing. SuperScript III was used to make first-strand cDNA, primed with a 2:1 mix of oligo-dT and random hexamers. A synthetic immune receptor repertoire was used to measure amplification bias, and any remaining bias was corrected computationally. For the original study's pipeline: Raw reads were preprocessed for error removal, and CDR3 was defined according to IMGT conventions as running from the conserved cysteine to phenylalanine. Clonality was computed as 1 minus the Shannon entropy, with the entropy normalized by log2 of the number of productive unique TCRs. Whether each scalp clone was CD4 or CD8 was inferred by checking scalp TCRbeta sequences against the CD4 and CD8 repertoires from sorted blood. Sourced from immuneACCESS, this table was stored by TCRdb with only in-frame sequences that have V and J called. A share of the clones is absent; for the studies checked, an unresolved V gene accounts for under half, and the remainder has no known explanation. The V and J calls and clone size were taken over from that table, and D and trimming were inferred from the DNA. The sample table shows approximately 210,000 clones, and approximately 67% are seen once. Approximately 1.4% of the sample belongs to the ten largest clones.

On this clone itself: Its antigen is not yet known. One base away there is no much larger clone; base qualities are not given.

For CDR1 and CDR2, the germline V gene lists LGHNA and YNFKEQ. Measured from the cysteine to the phenylalanine, the CDR3 is 13 residues long. Only the CDR3 region is kept as DNA, spanning 39 bases read in frame from base 1. V is pared back by 1 base and J by 4 bases, with 8 bases lying between the germline termini. The meaning of the sample's treatment or condition label: oral pan-JAK inhibitor, 5-10 mg twice daily. Lesional scalp punch biopsies and peripheral blood were collected from alopecia areata patients. After PBMCs were isolated by density centrifugation and stained for CD3, CD4 and CD8, a FACSAria was used to sort CD4+ and CD8+ T cells.

The specimen was CD4+ T cells sorted from blood, collected between weeks 49 and 50, from a patient treated with tofacitinib. Here the chain combines TRBV4-2 and TRBJ2-7; a tentative D call is TRBD2 (6 bases match). The receptor was isolated from a human donor with alopecia areata. The DNA reads TGTGCCAGCAGCCAAGGGAGGGAATACGAGCAGTACTTC. Translation gives CASSQGREYEQYF.